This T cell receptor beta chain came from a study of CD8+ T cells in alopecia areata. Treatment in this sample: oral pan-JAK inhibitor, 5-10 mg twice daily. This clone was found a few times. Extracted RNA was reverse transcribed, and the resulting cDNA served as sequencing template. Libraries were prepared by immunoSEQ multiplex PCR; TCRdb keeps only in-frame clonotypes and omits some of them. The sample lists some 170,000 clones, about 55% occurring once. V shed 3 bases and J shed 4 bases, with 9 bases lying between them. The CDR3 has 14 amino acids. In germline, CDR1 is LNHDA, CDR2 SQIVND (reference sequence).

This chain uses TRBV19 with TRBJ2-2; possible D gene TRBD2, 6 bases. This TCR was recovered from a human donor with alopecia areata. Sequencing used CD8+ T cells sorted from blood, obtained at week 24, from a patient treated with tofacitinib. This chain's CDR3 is CASSIGSSTGELFF. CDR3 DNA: TGTGCCAGTAGTATCGGGAGTTCCACCGGGGAGCTGTTTTTT. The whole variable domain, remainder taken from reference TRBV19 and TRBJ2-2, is DGGITQSPKYLFRKEGQNVTLSCEQNLNHDAMYWYRQDPGQGLRLIYYSQIVNDFQKGDIAEGYSVSREKKESFPLTVTSAQKNPTAFYLCASSIGSSTGELFFGEGSRLTVL.